The T cell receptor (beta chain) under discussion was sequenced for a study of blood T cell repertoires in COVID-19. The germline CDR1 and CDR2 sequences are SGHTA and FQGTGA. The ends lost 4 bases at V and 4 bases at J; junction bases unmatched: 17. The CDR3 has 19 residues. Method: immunoSEQ multiplex PCR; TCRdb's copy keeps in-frame clones and lacks some. The table shows fewer than 350,000 clones, with 88% occurring only once. Sequenced: PBMCs or T cells enriched from blood (not recorded which). This chain uses TRBV7-3 with TRBJ2-3, with 10 bases that match TRBD2. This TCR was sampled from a woman under 40 who had been exposed to COVID-19. In nucleotides, the CDR3 is TGTGCCAGCAGCTACGAACCCCCCGGGACTAGCGCAGCCGCAGATACGCAGTATTTT. Encoded protein: CASSYEPPGTSAAADTQYF.